Detailed here is one T cell receptor beta chain. As yet, its antigen is unknown. Trimming pared 7 bases from V and 0 bases from J, leaving 13 bases between. The CDR3 loop spans 15 amino acids. CDR1 is MNHNY, CDR2 SVGAGI, per germline (reference sequence). The source of the sample is a study of OX40 agonist ivuxolimab in advanced cancers. Sequencing was performed with immunoSEQ multiplex PCR; in TCRdb, only in-frame clones are kept and a portion is missing. This table holds about 41,000 clones, roughly 77% found once. Study conclusions and caveats: Low normalized clonal expansion also occurred in some nonresponding patients. With doses of 0.1 to 3.0 mg/kg, CD4+ and CD8+ blood T cells had undergone clonal expansion by week 6.

The chain combines TRBV6-6 with TRBJ1-3, with D unresolved. The sequencing here drew on CD4+ or CD8+ T cells sorted from blood, taken in a trial of the OX40 agonist ivuxolimab. This clonotype originated in an adult with an advanced solid tumor such as melanoma, head and neck, liver or kidney cancer. This chain's CDR3 is CASTSPTGSGNTIYF. The CDR3 nucleotides are TGTGCCAGCACCTCCCCAACCGGCTCTGGAAACACCATATATTTT.